Shown below are 19 T cell receptor beta chains from a single sample sequenced in a study of blood T cell repertoires in COVID-19. Here immunoSEQ multiplex PCR was the method, and the copy in TCRdb shows in-frame clones only, minus some. The sample records a few hundred thousand clones, approximately 85% being singletons. The sequenced material came from peripheral blood. The receptors stem from a human donor in a cohort sampled during active COVID-19.

This rearrangement joins TRBV19 to TRBJ2-7; D is undetermined. The germline CDR1 and CDR2 sequences are LNHDA and SQIVND (reference sequence). This CDR3 spans 13 amino acids. Trimming removed 1 base from V and 3 bases from J, with 7 bases in between. The CDR3 region is CASSIGAGYEQYF. CDR3 in DNA: TGTGCCAGTAGTATAGGGGCTGGCTACGAGCAGTACTTC.

This clone was detected only once. The chain carries TRBV12-3 or TRBV12-4 and TRBJ2-7; 7 bases are shared with TRBD1. V lost 5 bases, J lost 7 bases, and 5 bases stayed unmatched. The CDR3 is 12 residues long. CDR3 sequence: CASSEGTAEQYF. CDR3 DNA: TGTGCCAGCAGTGAAGGGACAGCTGAGCAGTACTTC.

The gene calls are TRBV7-6 and TRBJ2-2; D ambiguous. This CDR3 region has 15 residues. The germline V gene has CDR1 SGHVS and CDR2 FNYEAQ. Trimming took off 1 base at V and 4 bases at J, with 10 bases between the two ends. This CDR3 is CASSLVPRSTGELFF. The CDR3 DNA is TGTGCCAGCAGCTTAGTGCCTCGGAGCACCGGGGAGCTGTTTTTT.

The chain is built from TRBV7-3 and TRBJ1-1; possible D gene TRBD1, 6 bases. Germline loops: CDR1 SGHTA, CDR2 FQGTGA. The ends were cut back, 5 bases at V and 5 bases at J, with 18 bases in the middle. The CDR3 loop spans 15 amino acids. This CDR3 reads CASSLRAQGGTEAFF. Here the CDR3 DNA reads TGTGCCAGCAGCCTCCGGGCACAGGGTGGGACTGAAGCTTTCTTT.

V gene TRBV5-1 combines with J gene TRBJ1-2; D remains ambiguous. The CDR3 totals 14 residues. Germline-derived CDR1 and CDR2 are SGHRS and YFSETQ. V lost 4 bases, J lost 2 bases, and 12 bases lay in between. In DNA, the CDR3 is TGCGCCAGCAGCCGTAACAACAGAAACTATGGCTACACCTTC. Residues: CASSRNNRNYGYTF.

The rearrangement uses TRBV19 and TRBJ1-1, with unresolved D. The V gene lost 3 bases and the J gene lost 3 bases, with 8 bases spanning the gap. CDR1 and CDR2 from the germline V gene are LNHDA and SQIVND (reference sequence). This CDR3 is 13 amino acids long. CDR3 DNA sequence: TGTGCCAGTAGTATCGGGTTTTACACTGAAGCTTTCTTT. This gives the protein CASSIGFYTEAFF.

The rearrangement links TRBV7-9 to TRBJ2-7, with D possibly matching TRBD2 (6 bases). Germline CDR1 is SEHNR and CDR2 is FQNEAQ (reference sequence). Trimming removed 6 bases from V and 0 bases from J, with 15 bases in between. The CDR3 sequence is 15 residues long. In DNA, the CDR3 is TGTGCCAGCAGGCCGAACGGGGGTGGCTCCTACGAGCAGTACTTC. Translation: CASRPNGGGSYEQYF.

This chain uses TRBV5-1 with TRBJ2-3; D unresolved. The CDR3 has 15 residues. CDR1 and CDR2 from the germline V gene are SGHRS and YFSETQ. The ends were cut back, 5 bases at V and 1 base at J, with 14 bases in the middle. CDR3 sequence (DNA): TGCGCCAGCAGTGTTGGAGCTCGGGGCACAGATACGCAGTATTTT. Its protein is CASSVGARGTDTQYF.

This CDR3 is CASSPLGTPYGYTF. The CDR3, as DNA: TGTGCCAGCAGCCCACTCGGGACACCCTATGGCTACACCTTC. J is TRBJ1-2 and V is TRBV9; a possible D gene is TRBD1 (6 bases). The CDR3 spans 14 residues. The germline gives CDR1 SGDLS, CDR2 YYNGEE. Between the trimmed V and J ends, which lost 4 bases and 4 bases, there was a span of 14 bases.

The chain carries TRBV4-1 and TRBJ2-7; 8 nucleotides line up with TRBD2. CDR1 and CDR2 (germline): MGHRA, YSYEKL. V lost 0 bases and J lost 3; bases outside the gene matches: 7. The CDR3 extends over 16 amino acids. The CDR3 loop is CASSQDRGLGHYEQYF. The CDR3 DNA reads TGCGCCAGCAGCCAAGATCGGGGACTAGGGCACTACGAGCAGTACTTC.

The genes are TRBV27 and TRBJ2-3; 7 bases agree with TRBD2. The V gene's germline CDR1 is MNHEY and CDR2 SMNVEV (reference sequence). Unmatched junction bases numbered 9, after V lost 5 bases and J lost 4 bases. This CDR3 region has 15 residues. DNA of the CDR3: TGTGCCAGCAGTCCCTTCAGCGGGGCCTCAGATACGCAGTATTTT. Translated: CASSPFSGASDTQYF.

This clone was counted only a few times. The chain has TRBV29-1 and TRBJ2-3, with 10 bases that match TRBD2. The CDR3 is 14 amino acids. Germline-derived CDR1 and CDR2 are SQVTM and ANQGSEA. V was pared by 2 bases and J by 4 bases, with 3 bases of the junction left unmatched. The CDR3 bases are TGCAGCGTTGAATTAGCGGGGGGACCAGATACGCAGTATTTT. Translation gives CSVELAGGPDTQYF.

A single count supports this clone. The V call is TRBV5-1, the J call TRBJ2-1, with D possibly matching TRBD2 (6 bases). Germline CDR1 reads SGHRS; CDR2 reads YFSETQ. The CDR3 runs to 16 residues. V lost 1 base and J lost 7, with 18 bases in between. The CDR3 sequence is CASSLSAGLTVNEQFF. As DNA, the CDR3 is TGCGCCAGCAGCTTGAGTGCGGGACTCACCGTAAATGAGCAGTTCTTC.

The V gene is TRBV28, the J gene TRBJ2-5; D ambiguous. Trimming cost V 5 bases and J 3 bases, with 4 bases left between them. The CDR3 runs 11 residues. The germline V gene encodes CDR1 MDHEN and CDR2 SYDVKM. CDR3 sequence reads: CASSTKETQYF. The DNA of the CDR3 is TGTGCCAGCAGTACTAAAGAGACCCAGTACTTC.

CDR3 nucleotides: TGTGCCAGCAGCTTACCCTCAGGGGCCCCTGCTAGCACAGATACGCAGTATTTT. This gives the protein CASSLPSGAPASTDTQYF. This chain connects TRBV7-3 to TRBJ2-3; tentative D call: TRBD1 (6 bases). Germline values: CDR1 SGHTA, CDR2 FQGTGA. The CDR3 covers 18 residues. V was shortened by 2 bases and J by 0 bases, with 18 bases between the two germline ends.

This clone was counted a single time. V gene TRBV5-6 combines with J gene TRBJ2-3; D possibly corresponds to TRBD1 (5 bases). CDR3 size: 15 residues. V lost 0 bases and J lost 2, with 10 bases in between. Germline V gene lookup returns CDR1 SGHDT and CDR2 YYEEEE. CDR3 in amino acids: CASSLGRTYTDTQYF. CDR3 DNA: TGTGCCAGCAGCTTGGGTAGGACATACACAGATACGCAGTATTTT.

This sequence joins TRBV30 and TRBJ1-5, with D perhaps TRBD1 (5 bases). V lost 3 bases, J lost 9 bases, and 15 bases lay in between. CDR3 length equals 13 residues. CDR1 is GTSNPN and CDR2 is SVGIG in the germline V gene (reference sequence). The CDR3 DNA is TGTGCCTGGAGCCCGACAGACTTTGGGCCCCAGCATTTT. Protein: CAWSPTDFGPQHF.

The rearrangement joins TRBV29-1 to TRBJ1-1; D gene uncertain. The CDR3 is 13 residues long. V was cut by 2 bases and J by 1 base, with 8 bases left in between. Germline CDR1 and CDR2: SQVTM and ANQGSEA. CDR3 region: CSVELPRNTEAFF. The CDR3, as DNA: TGCAGCGTTGAACTGCCTAGGAACACTGAAGCTTTCTTT.

At least ten counts were recorded for this clone. The chain carries TRBV5-6 and TRBJ1-2; tentative D call: TRBD1 (5 bases). Trimming removed 2 bases at V and 4 bases at J, with 9 bases between. The CDR3 runs 13 residues. Per the germline V gene, CDR1 is SGHDT and CDR2 is YYEEEE. CDR3 nucleotide sequence: TGTGCCAGCAGCTTTGGGGGGAGCTATGGCTACACCTTC. This translates into CASSFGGSYGYTF.